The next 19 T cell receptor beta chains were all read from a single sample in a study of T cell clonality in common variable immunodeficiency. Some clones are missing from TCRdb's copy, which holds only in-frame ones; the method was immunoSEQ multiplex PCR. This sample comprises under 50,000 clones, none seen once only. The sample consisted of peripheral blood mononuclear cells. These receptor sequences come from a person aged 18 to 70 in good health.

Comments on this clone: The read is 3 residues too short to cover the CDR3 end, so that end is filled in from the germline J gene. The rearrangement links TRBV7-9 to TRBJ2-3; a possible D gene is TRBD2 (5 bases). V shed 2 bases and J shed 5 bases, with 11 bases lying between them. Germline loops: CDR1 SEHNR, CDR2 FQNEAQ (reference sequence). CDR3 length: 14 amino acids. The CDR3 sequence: CASSLLQAGDTQYF. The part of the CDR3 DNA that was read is TGTGCCAGCAGCTTACTCCAGGCGGGAGATACG.

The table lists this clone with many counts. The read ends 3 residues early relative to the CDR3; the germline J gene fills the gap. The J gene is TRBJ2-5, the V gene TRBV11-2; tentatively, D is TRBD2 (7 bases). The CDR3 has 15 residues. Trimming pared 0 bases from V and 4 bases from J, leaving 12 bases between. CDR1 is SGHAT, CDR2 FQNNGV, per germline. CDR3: CASSLDGRGGETQYF. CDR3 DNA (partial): TGTGCCAGCAGCTTAGATGGGAGGGGGGGAGAGACC.

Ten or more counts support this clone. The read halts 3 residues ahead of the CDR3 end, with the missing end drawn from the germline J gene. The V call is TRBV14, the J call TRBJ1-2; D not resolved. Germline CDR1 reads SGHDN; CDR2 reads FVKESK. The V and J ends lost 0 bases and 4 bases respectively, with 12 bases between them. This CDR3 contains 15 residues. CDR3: CASSQDRQISYGYTF. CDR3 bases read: TGTGCCAGCAGCCAAGATCGACAAATTTCCTATGGC.

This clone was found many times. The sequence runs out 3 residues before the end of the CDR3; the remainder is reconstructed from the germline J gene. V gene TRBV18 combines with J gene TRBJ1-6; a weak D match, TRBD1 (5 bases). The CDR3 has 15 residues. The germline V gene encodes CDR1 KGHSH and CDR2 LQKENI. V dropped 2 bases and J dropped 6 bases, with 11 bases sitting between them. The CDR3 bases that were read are TGTGCCAGCTCACCAGAGACCCAGGGTAATTCACCC. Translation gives CASSPETQGNSP. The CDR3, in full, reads CASSPETQGNSPLHF.

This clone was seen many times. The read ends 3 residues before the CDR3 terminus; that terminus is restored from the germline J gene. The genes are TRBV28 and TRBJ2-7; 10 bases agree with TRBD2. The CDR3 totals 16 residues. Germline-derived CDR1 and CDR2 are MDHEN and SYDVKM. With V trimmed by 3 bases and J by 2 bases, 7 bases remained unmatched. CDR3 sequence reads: CASSFPLAGDTYEQYF. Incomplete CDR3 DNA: TGTGCCAGCAGTTTCCCTCTAGCGGGGGACACCTACGAG.

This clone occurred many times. CDR3 DNA, as far as it was read: TGCAGTGCTAGAGATGCGACAGGGGGCAATGGC. Encoded protein: CSARDATGGNG. The full CDR3 protein is CSARDATGGNGYTF. The gene calls are TRBV20-1 and TRBJ1-2; TRBD1 matches 10 bases. The DNA ends 3 residues before the CDR3 does, and the rest of the CDR3 is filled in from the germline J gene. J lost 6 bases, V lost 0 bases, and 4 bases had no gene match. The CDR3 loop spans 14 amino acids. Germline-derived CDR1 and CDR2 are DFQATT and SNEGSKA (reference sequence).

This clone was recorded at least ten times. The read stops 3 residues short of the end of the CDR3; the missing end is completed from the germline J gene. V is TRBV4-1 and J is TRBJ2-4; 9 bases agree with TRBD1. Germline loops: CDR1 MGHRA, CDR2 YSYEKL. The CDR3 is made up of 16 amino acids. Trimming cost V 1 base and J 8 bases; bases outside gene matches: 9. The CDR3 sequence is CASSQVGTGGPDIQYF. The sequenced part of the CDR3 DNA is TGCGCCAGCAGCCAAGTGGGCACAGGGGGCCCCGACATT.

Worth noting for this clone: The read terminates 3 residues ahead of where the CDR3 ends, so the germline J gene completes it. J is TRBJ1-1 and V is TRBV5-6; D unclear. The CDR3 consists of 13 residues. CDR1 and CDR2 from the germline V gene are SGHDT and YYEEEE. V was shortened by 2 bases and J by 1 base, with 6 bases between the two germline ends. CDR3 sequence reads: CASSLGPNTEAFF. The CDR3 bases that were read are TGTGCCAGCAGCTTAGGTCCGAACACTGAA. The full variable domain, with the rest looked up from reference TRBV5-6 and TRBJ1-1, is DAGVTQSPTHLIKTRGQQVTLRCSPKSGHDTVSWYQQALGQGPQFIFQYYEEEERQRGNFPDRFSGHQFPNYSSELNVNALLLGDSALYLCASSLGPNTEAFFGQGTRLTVV.

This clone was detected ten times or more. CDR3 DNA (partial): TGTGCCAGCAGGAGACAGGGGGCCTACGAG. Translated, it gives CASRRQGAYE. The full CDR3 sequence reads CASRRQGAYEQYF. The rearrangement joins TRBV6-2 or TRBV6-3 to TRBJ2-7; 9 bases are a match to TRBD1. Read sequence stops 3 residues before the CDR3 end, and the germline J gene provides the missing end. The CDR3 is made up of 13 amino acids. With 6 bases clipped from V and 2 bases from J, the junction kept 2 bases outside the gene matches. Germline CDR1 and CDR2: MNHEY and SVGEGT.

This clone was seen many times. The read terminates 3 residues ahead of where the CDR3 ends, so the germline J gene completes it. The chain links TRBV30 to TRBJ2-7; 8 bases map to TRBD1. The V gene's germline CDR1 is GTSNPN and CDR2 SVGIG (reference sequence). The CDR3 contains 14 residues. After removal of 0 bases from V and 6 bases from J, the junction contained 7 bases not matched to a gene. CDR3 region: CAWSVPGQGGEQYF. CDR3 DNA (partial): TGTGCCTGGAGTGTTCCAGGACAGGGTGGCGAG.

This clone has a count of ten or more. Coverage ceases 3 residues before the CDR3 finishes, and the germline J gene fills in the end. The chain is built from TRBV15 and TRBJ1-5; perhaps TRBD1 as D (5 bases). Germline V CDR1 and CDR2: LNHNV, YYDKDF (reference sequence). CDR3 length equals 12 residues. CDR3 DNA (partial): TGTGCCACGGAATCAGGGATGGGTCCC. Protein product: CATESGMGP. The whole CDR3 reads CATESGMGPQHF.

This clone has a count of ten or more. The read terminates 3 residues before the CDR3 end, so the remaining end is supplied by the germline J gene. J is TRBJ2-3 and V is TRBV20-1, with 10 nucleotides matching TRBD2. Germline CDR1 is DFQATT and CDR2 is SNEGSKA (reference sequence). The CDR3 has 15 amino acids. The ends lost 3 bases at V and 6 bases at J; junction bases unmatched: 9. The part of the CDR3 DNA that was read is TGCAGTGCTAGCGGGCTAGCGGGGGTTATGGATACG. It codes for CSASGLAGVMDT. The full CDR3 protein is CSASGLAGVMDTQYF.

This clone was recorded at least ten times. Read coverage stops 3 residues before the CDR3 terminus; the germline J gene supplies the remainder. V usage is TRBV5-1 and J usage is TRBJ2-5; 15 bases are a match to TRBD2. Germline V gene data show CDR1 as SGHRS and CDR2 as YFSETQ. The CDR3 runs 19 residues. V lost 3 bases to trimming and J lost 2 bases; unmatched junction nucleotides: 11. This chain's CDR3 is CASSYEGGTSGGWQETQYF. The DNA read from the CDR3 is TGCGCCAGCAGCTACGAAGGCGGGACTAGCGGGGGGTGGCAAGAGACC.

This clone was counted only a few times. The CDR3 here is CASSGRGGNRAYEQYF. CDR3 DNA (partial): TGTGCCAGCAGCGGTCGGGGGGGCAACCGAGCCTACGAG. V is TRBV2 and J is TRBJ2-7; 8 positions agree with TRBD2. The read gets to within 3 residues of the CDR3 end, and the germline J gene fills in the rest. J lost 2 bases, V lost 6 bases, and 12 bases had no gene match. The CDR3 runs to 16 residues. Germline CDR1 is SNHLY and CDR2 is FYNNEI.

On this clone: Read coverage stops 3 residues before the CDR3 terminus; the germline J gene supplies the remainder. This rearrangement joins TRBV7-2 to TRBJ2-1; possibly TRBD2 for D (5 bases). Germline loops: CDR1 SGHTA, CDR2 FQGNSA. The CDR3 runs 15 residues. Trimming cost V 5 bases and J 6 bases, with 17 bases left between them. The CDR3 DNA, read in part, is TGTGCCAGCAGCCCTGGACCCCAGCGGATCAATGAG. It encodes CASSPGPQRINE. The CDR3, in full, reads CASSPGPQRINEQFF. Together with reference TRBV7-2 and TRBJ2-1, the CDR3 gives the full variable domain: GAGVSQSPSNKVTEKGKDVELRCDPISGHTALYWYRQSLGQGLEFLIYFQGNSAPDKSGLPSDRFSAERTGGSVSTLTIQRTQQEDSAVYLCASSPGPQRINEQFFGPGTRLTVL.

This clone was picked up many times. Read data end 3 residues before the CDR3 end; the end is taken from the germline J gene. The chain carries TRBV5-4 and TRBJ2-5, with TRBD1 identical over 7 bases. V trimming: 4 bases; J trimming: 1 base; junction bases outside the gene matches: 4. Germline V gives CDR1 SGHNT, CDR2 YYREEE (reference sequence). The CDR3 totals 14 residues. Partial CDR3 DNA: TGTGCCAGCAGCGTCCGACAGGGCCAAGAGACC. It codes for CASSVRQGQET. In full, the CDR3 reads CASSVRQGQETQYF.

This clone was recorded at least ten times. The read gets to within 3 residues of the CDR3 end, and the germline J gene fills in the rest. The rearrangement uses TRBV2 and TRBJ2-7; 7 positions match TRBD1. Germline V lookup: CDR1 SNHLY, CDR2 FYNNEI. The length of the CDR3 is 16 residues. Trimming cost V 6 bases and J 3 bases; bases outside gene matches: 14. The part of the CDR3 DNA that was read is TGTGCCAGCAGGCTACCCCCAGGACAGGCTGACTACGAG. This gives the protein CASRLPPGQADYE. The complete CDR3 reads CASRLPPGQADYEQYF.

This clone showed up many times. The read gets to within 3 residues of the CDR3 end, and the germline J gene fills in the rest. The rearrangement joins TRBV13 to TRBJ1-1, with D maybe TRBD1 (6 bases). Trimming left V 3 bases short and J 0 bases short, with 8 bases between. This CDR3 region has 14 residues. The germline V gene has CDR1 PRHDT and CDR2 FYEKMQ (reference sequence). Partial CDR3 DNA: TGTGCCAGCAGCTTGGGACATCTGAACACTGAA. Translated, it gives CASSLGHLNTE. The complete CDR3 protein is CASSLGHLNTEAFF.

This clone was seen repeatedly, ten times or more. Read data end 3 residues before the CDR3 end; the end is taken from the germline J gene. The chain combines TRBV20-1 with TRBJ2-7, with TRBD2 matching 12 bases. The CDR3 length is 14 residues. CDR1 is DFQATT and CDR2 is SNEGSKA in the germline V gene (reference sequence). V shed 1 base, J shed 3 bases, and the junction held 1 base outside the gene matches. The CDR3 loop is CSARGLAGDYEQYF. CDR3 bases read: TGCAGTGCTAGAGGACTAGCGGGGGACTACGAG.